A single sample is the source of the 32 T cell receptor beta chains below, sequenced in a study of T cell repertoires in cytomegalovirus infection. MiXCR, run by TCRdb on the reads, gives a single entry per CDR3 protein. The sample shows around 750,000 distinct CDR3 sequences, approximately 29% of them seen only once. These receptors lack a known antigen. Specimen: cultured CD8+ T cells from PBMCs, collected from culture after CMV antigen stimulation. These receptors were obtained from a human donor in good health (CMV status not recorded). Some clones in this sample may be carry-over from other donors' samples.

The rearrangement uses TRBV6-5 and TRBJ2-5; D call uncertain. There are 13 residues in the CDR3. V was clipped by 6 bases and J by 2 bases, with 10 bases between them. The germline V gene encodes CDR1 MNHEY and CDR2 SVGAGI. The CDR3 DNA reads as TGTGCCAGCAGGGCTAGGCAACAAGAGACCCAGTACTTC. Protein product: CASRARQQETQYF.

This chain links TRBV4-1 with TRBJ1-2, with no clear D. Looked up from germline, CDR1 is MGHRA and CDR2 is YSYEKL. Trimming left V 0 bases short and J 4 bases short, with 15 bases between. The CDR3 contains 16 residues. The CDR3 protein is CASSQEPGPTFYGYTF. Written as DNA, the CDR3 is TGCGCCAGCAGCCAAGAACCTGGACCGACATTCTATGGCTACACCTTC.

The chain uses TRBV12-3 or TRBV12-4 and TRBJ2-7, with D perhaps matching TRBD1 (6 bases). The CDR3 spans 11 residues. The germline V and J ends were trimmed by 7 bases and 7 bases, with 11 bases remaining between them. CDR3 residues: CASTYQGEQYF. CDR3 in DNA: TGTGCCAGCACCTATCAGGGGGAGCAGTACTTC.

This clonotype was recorded a few times. The chain joins TRBV5-5 to TRBJ2-1; TRBD1 matches at 7 bases. V dropped 1 base and J dropped 4; count of bases not matched to a gene: 8. The germline CDR1 and CDR2 sequences are SGHKS and YYEKEE (reference sequence). CDR3 length equals 16 residues. Here the CDR3 reads CASSLRTGTVYNEQFF. CDR3 coding DNA: TGTGCCAGCAGCTTGAGAACCGGGACAGTATACAATGAGCAGTTCTTC.

This clonotype has a count of ten or more. One junction end does not reproduce the germline sequence, and a read error may be involved. V gene TRBV7-6 combines with J gene TRBJ2-1, with TRBD1 matching 9 bases. This CDR3 has 15 residues. Germline V gene data show CDR1 as SGHVS and CDR2 as FNYEAQ. The CDR3, as DNA: TGTGCCAGCAGCCGAACAGGGGGCTCCTTCAATGAGCAGTTCTTC. Translating it yields CASSRTGGSFNEQFF.

This clonotype was seen at least ten times. The chain combines TRBV12-5 with TRBJ2-1; 8 positions agree with TRBD2. From germline, CDR1 is LGHNT and CDR2 FRNRAP. V lost 7 bases to trimming and J lost 8 bases; unmatched junction nucleotides: 10. The CDR3 has 14 amino acids. The CDR3 sequence: CASDRGLAWDEQFF. The CDR3 nucleotides read TGTGCTAGTGACCGTGGACTAGCATGGGATGAGCAGTTCTTC.

In this sample, this clonotype turned up a few times. The rearrangement links TRBV6-5 to TRBJ1-1; 9 positions match TRBD1. The CDR3 is 14 amino acids. Looked up from germline, CDR1 is MNHEY and CDR2 is SVGAGI. The ends lost 8 bases at V and 1 base at J; junction bases unmatched: 5. The chain's CDR3 is CASRTGATNTEAFF. In DNA form, the CDR3 reads TGTGCCAGCCGGACAGGGGCTACGAACACTGAAGCTTTCTTT.

This clonotype was counted only a few times. This chain links TRBV12-5 with TRBJ1-1; no firm D call. The CDR3 spans 12 residues. V lost 8 bases and J 6 bases, leaving 13 bases between the germline ends. Germline V gene lookup returns CDR1 LGHNT and CDR2 FRNRAP. DNA for the CDR3: TGTGCTAGTATGGAACTTGGAGCTGAAGCTTTCTTT. It codes for CASMELGAEAFF. Variable domain in full (rest from reference TRBV12-5 and TRBJ1-1): DARVTQTPRHKVTEMGQEVTMRCQPILGHNTVFWYRQTMMQGLELLAYFRNRAPLDDSGMPKDRFSAEMPDATLATLKIQPSEPRDSAVYFCASMELGAEAFFGQGTRLTVV.

This clonotype was recorded a few times. The chain combines TRBV7-6 with TRBJ2-1; D perhaps matches TRBD1 (5 bases). The CDR3 is made up of 15 amino acids. Trimming removed 1 base at V and 6 bases at J, with 13 bases between. CDR1 is SGHVS and CDR2 is FNYEAQ in the germline V gene. The CDR3 protein is CASSLVSEQANEQFF. The CDR3 DNA sequence: TGTGCCAGCAGCTTAGTCTCAGAACAGGCCAATGAGCAGTTCTTC.

This clonotype was counted between two and nine times. J is TRBJ1-6 and V is TRBV6-6; D gene uncertain. Trimming removed 0 bases at V and 10 bases at J, with 13 bases between. The CDR3 contains 15 residues. In germline, CDR1 is MNHNY, CDR2 SVGAGI (reference sequence). The DNA of the CDR3 is TGTGCCAGCAGTTACTCGACCGGGTTGGGGTCACCCCTCCACTTT. Protein sequence: CASSYSTGLGSPLHF.

CDR3 DNA: TGTGCCAGCAGCCAAGATCTGGGACTAGTGGGGGGTTCCTACAATGAGCAGTTCTTC. Translation gives CASSQDLGLVGGSYNEQFF. This chain uses TRBV4-2 with TRBJ2-1; 8 nucleotides line up with TRBD2. V was clipped by 0 bases and J by 1 base; unmatched bases: 11. CDR1 LGHNA and CDR2 YNFKEQ come from the germline V gene. This CDR3 spans 19 amino acids.

The rearrangement uses TRBV6-4 and TRBJ2-1; D is undetermined. The CDR3 is 13 residues long. Trimming removed 4 bases at V and 3 bases at J, with 7 bases between. Germline V lookup: CDR1 MRHNA, CDR2 SNTAGT. CDR3 DNA: TGTGCCAGCAGTGTAAGAATCTACAATGAGCAGTTCTTC. It codes for CASSVRIYNEQFF.

V usage is TRBV5-1 and J usage is TRBJ2-1; TRBD2 agrees at 12 bases. CDR3 length: 17 residues. J lost 0 bases, V lost 4 bases, and 5 bases had no gene match. Germline CDR1 SGHRS, CDR2 YFSETQ. CDR3 region: CASSRTSGARSYNEQFF. The CDR3 DNA follows: TGCGCCAGCAGCAGGACTAGCGGGGCCCGCTCCTACAATGAGCAGTTCTTC.

The genes are TRBV2 and TRBJ2-3, with 13 bases identical to TRBD2. Trimming cost V 3 bases and J 6 bases; bases outside gene matches: 3. The CDR3 covers 15 residues. CDR1 is SNHLY and CDR2 is FYNNEI in the germline V gene. The CDR3 DNA is TGTGCCAGCAGTGACCCGGGACTAGCGGGGGATACGCAGTATTTT. This translates into CASSDPGLAGDTQYF.

This clonotype has only a few counts. J is TRBJ2-3 and V is TRBV2; D is possibly TRBD2 (6 bases). Trimming removed 9 bases from V and 1 base from J, with 17 bases in between. CDR1 is SNHLY, CDR2 FYNNEI, per germline. The CDR3 runs to 15 residues. CDR3 sequence reads: CARRGGLGGTDTQYF. In DNA form, the CDR3 reads TGTGCCAGAAGGGGAGGTCTAGGGGGCACAGATACGCAGTATTTT.

The CDR3 spells CASSYYRDPGMETQYF. Written as DNA, the CDR3 is TGTGCCAGCAGTTACTACAGGGATCCCGGGATGGAGACCCAGTACTTC. J is TRBJ2-5 and V is TRBV6-5; tentatively, D is TRBD1 (6 bases). This CDR3 has 16 amino acids. Looked up from germline, CDR1 is MNHEY and CDR2 is SVGAGI. With 1 base removed from V and 5 bases from J, the gap between germline ends came to 17 bases.

The V call is TRBV7-6, the J call TRBJ2-2; D is undetermined. CDR3 length: 14 residues. CDR1 and CDR2 from the germline V gene are SGHVS and FNYEAQ. V lost 6 bases to trimming and J lost 3 bases, with 11 bases between them. The CDR3 sequence: CASRLRGDTGELFF. The DNA for the CDR3 is TGTGCCAGCAGACTACGCGGTGACACCGGGGAGCTGTTTTTT. Filled out from reference TRBV7-6 and TRBJ2-2, the complete variable domain reads GAGVSQSPRYKVTKRGQDVALRCDPISGHVSLYWYRQALGQGPEFLTYFNYEAQQDKSGLPNDRFSAERPEGSISTLTIQRTEQRDSAMYRCASRLRGDTGELFFGEGSRLTVL.

Of note for this clonotype: Possible read error: a much larger clone is one base away. The conserved phenylalanine or tryptophan is not found at the CDR3 terminus, so this likely reflects a read error. The chain links TRBV7-8 to TRBJ2-5, with a possible D match to TRBD2 (6 bases). Trimming removed 1 base from V and 2 bases from J, with 14 bases in between. This CDR3 region has 16 residues. Germline CDR1 is SGHVS and CDR2 is FQNEAQ. The CDR3 is CASSLGGLGKQETQYV. The DNA for the CDR3 is TGTGCCAGCAGCTTAGGGGGACTGGGGAAACAAGAGACCCAGTACGTC.

This clonotype was observed at least ten times. The V call is TRBV7-8, the J call TRBJ2-7, with D uncertain. Germline-derived CDR1 and CDR2 are SGHVS and FQNEAQ. This CDR3 has 15 amino acids. V gave up 1 base and J gave up 0 bases, with 10 bases separating them. The CDR3, as DNA: TGTGCCAGCAGCTTAGAGCAGGCCCCCTCCTACGAGCAGTACGTC. The encoded protein is CASSLEQAPSYEQYV.

To note about this clonotype: The junction does not match germline at one end; this may be a read error. In nucleotides, the CDR3 is TGTGTCAGCAGCTTAGGACCCGGGGTGAATGAAAAACTGTTTTTT. It yields the protein CVSSLGPGVNEKLFF. This chain links TRBV7-6 with TRBJ1-4; D is uncertain. This CDR3 has 15 amino acids. Germline CDR1 and CDR2: SGHVS and FNYEAQ.

The chain uses TRBV19 and TRBJ1-2, with a weak D call TRBD1 (6 bases). The CDR3 covers 14 residues. Germline V gene sequence: CDR1 LNHDA, CDR2 SQIVND (reference sequence). V gave up 7 bases and J gave up 4 bases, with 16 bases separating them. CDR3 loop: CASTDQGRSYGYTF. The CDR3 DNA is TGTGCCAGTACGGATCAGGGGCGAAGCTATGGCTACACCTTC.

V gene TRBV4-1 combines with J gene TRBJ2-7; 7 bases match TRBD2. This CDR3 is 16 amino acids long. With 4 bases clipped from V and 2 bases from J, the junction kept 11 bases outside the gene matches. The germline CDR1 and CDR2 sequences are MGHRA and YSYEKL. CDR3 coding DNA: TGCGCCAGCAGCCCTAAGGTGGGACTACCAACCTACGAGCAGTACTTC. Its translation is CASSPKVGLPTYEQYF.

The chain carries TRBV4-1 and TRBJ2-3, with a tentative D call TRBD1 (5 bases). The V gene lost 8 bases and the J gene lost 0 bases, with 6 bases spanning the gap. Germline CDR1 and CDR2: MGHRA and YSYEKL. The CDR3 consists of 12 residues. The CDR3 protein is CASGASTDTQYF. In nucleotides, the CDR3 is TGCGCCAGCGGGGCTAGCACAGATACGCAGTATTTT.

The gene calls are TRBV7-9 and TRBJ1-4; D remains unclear. The CDR3 is made up of 15 amino acids. Trimming took off 3 bases at V and 0 bases at J, with 8 bases between the two ends. CDR1 and CDR2 (germline): SEHNR, FQNEAQ (reference sequence). CDR3 DNA: TGTGCCAGCAGCTTCGGACGGGCAACTAATGAAAAACTGTTTTTT. Translation: CASSFGRATNEKLFF.

This clonotype came up many times. This chain joins TRBV6-1 and TRBJ1-1; maybe TRBD1 (5 bases). Trimming removed 5 bases at V and 1 base at J, with 14 bases between. The CDR3 length is 15 residues. Germline V CDR1 and CDR2: MNHNS, SASEGT. This CDR3 is CASSLAGTTNTEAFF. In DNA, the CDR3 is TGTGCCAGCAGTTTAGCCGGGACGACGAACACTGAAGCTTTCTTT.

The V gene is TRBV19, the J gene TRBJ2-1, with D possibly matching TRBD1 (6 bases). The CDR3 length is 15 residues. The V gene's germline CDR1 is LNHDA and CDR2 SQIVND (reference sequence). Trimming took 3 bases from V and 8 from J, leaving 17 bases between them. The CDR3 region is CASSMGRGFYDEQFF. In DNA, the CDR3 is TGTGCCAGTAGTATGGGCAGGGGATTTTACGATGAGCAGTTCTTC.

The V call is TRBV11-2, the J call TRBJ1-6; 9 nucleotides agree with TRBD1. Per the germline V gene, CDR1 is SGHAT and CDR2 is FQNNGV. CDR3 length: 15 amino acids. Germline trimming cut 5 bases from V and 6 bases from J; bases unmatched to any gene: 5. The CDR3 sequence is CASSRGDRVNSPLHF. CDR3 nucleotides: TGTGCCAGCAGCAGAGGGGACAGGGTTAATTCACCCCTCCACTTT.

To note about this clonotype: Possible read error: a much larger clone is one base away. The rearrangement joins TRBV5-8 to TRBJ1-2, with a weak D call TRBD1 (5 bases). Germline assignment: CDR1 SGHTS and CDR2 YDEGEE. Trimming took off 3 bases at V and 4 bases at J, with 10 bases between the two ends. This CDR3 spans 13 amino acids. In DNA form, the CDR3 reads TGTGCCAGCAGCTGGTCGGACACCTATGGCTACACCTTC. Its translation: CASSWSDTYGYTF.

The rearrangement uses TRBV19 and TRBJ2-5; 11 bases fit TRBD1. This CDR3 has 17 amino acids. From germline, CDR1 is LNHDA and CDR2 SQIVND (reference sequence). V was pared by 6 bases and J by 0 bases, with 9 bases of the junction left unmatched. The CDR3 region has the DNA TGTGCCAGTAGCACCGGGGACAGGGGGTCATACCAAGAGACCCAGTACTTC. It is translated as CASSTGDRGSYQETQYF.

This clonotype was counted only a few times. The rearrangement joins TRBV6-7 to TRBJ2-6; the D gene is possibly TRBD2 (5 bases). TRBV6-7 is flagged as an ORF with uncertain function. This CDR3 comprises 19 residues. Trimming stripped 1 base from V and 1 base from J, with 17 bases between. Written as DNA, the CDR3 is TGTGCCAGCAGTTACTTTCGACTGCCACTAGGGTCTGGGGCCAACGTCCTGACTTTC. Translation: CASSYFRLPLGSGANVLTF.

J is TRBJ1-1 and V is TRBV7-1; tentatively, D is TRBD1 (6 bases). TRBV7-1 is an open reading frame, and its role is uncertain. The CDR3 sequence is 14 residues long. Trimming removed 5 bases at V and 9 bases at J, with 19 bases between. The CDR3 sequence is CASSPRGDIIKAFF. The CDR3 DNA reads as TGTGCCAGCAGCCCACGGGGGGACATTATCAAAGCTTTCTTT.

This clonotype was found a few times. The chain carries TRBV6-5 and TRBJ1-1; D is undetermined. Trimming removed 1 base at V and 4 bases at J, with 13 bases between. The CDR3 sequence is 15 residues long. Germline CDR1 is MNHEY and CDR2 is SVGAGI. The CDR3 here is CASSYLTSGGTEAFF. The CDR3 nucleotides are TGTGCCAGCAGTTACTTGACCTCCGGAGGCACTGAAGCTTTCTTT.